Each of the 3 T cell receptor beta chains below was sequenced from the same sample in a study of T cell changes during pregnancy in multiple sclerosis. Here immunoSEQ multiplex PCR was the method, and the copy in TCRdb shows in-frame clones only, minus some. Of about 44,000 clones in the sample, roughly 95% were seen once. The sample was peripheral blood, taken in the second trimester of pregnancy. These TCRs come from a female donor with multiple sclerosis, enrolled in a pregnancy study.

The chain is built from TRBV10-3 and TRBJ1-1; 9 bases are a match to TRBD1. The trim removed 4 bases at V and 4 bases at J, leaving 19 bases unmatched. The CDR3 has 19 residues. Germline V gene lookup returns CDR1 ENHRY and CDR2 SYGVKD. Written as DNA, the CDR3 is TGTGCCATCAGTGGGAAACAGGGGGCGAGGAGTTTCGGAATCACTGAAGCTTTCTTT. It specifies CAISGKQGARSFGITEAFF.

The V gene is TRBV4-2, the J gene TRBJ2-7; 10 nucleotides line up with TRBD1. Trimming cost V 0 bases and J 2 bases; bases outside gene matches: 4. The CDR3 is made up of 16 amino acids. CDR1 LGHNA and CDR2 YNFKEQ come from the germline V gene. In DNA form, the CDR3 reads TGTGCCAGCAGCCAAGATGCCGGGACAGGGGCCTACGAGCAGTACTTC. This encodes CASSQDAGTGAYEQYF.

The chain is built from TRBV5-8 and TRBJ1-1, with a weak D call TRBD1 (6 bases). CDR1 SGHTS and CDR2 YDEGEE come from the germline V gene. Between the trimmed V and J ends, which lost 4 bases and 7 bases, there was a span of 17 bases. The length of the CDR3 is 14 residues. CDR3 in DNA: TGTGCCAGCAGCCGCATGGGACAACTCTATGAAGCTTTCTTT. Protein sequence: CASSRMGQLYEAFF.